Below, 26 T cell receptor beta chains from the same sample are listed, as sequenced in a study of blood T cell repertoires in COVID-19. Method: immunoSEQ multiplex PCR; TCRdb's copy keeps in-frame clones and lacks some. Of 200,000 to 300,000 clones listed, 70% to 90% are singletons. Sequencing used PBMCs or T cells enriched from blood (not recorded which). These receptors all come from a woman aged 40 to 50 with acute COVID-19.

The CDR3 loop is CAISDQAGLRNEQFF. CDR3 in DNA: TGTGCCATCAGTGATCAGGCGGGCCTACGGAATGAGCAGTTCTTC. The chain combines TRBV10-3 with TRBJ2-1, with TRBD2 as a possible D gene (5 bases). The V end lost 3 bases, the J end lost 7 bases, and 16 bases lay between the germline ends. The germline V gene encodes CDR1 ENHRY and CDR2 SYGVKD. CDR3 length: 15 residues.

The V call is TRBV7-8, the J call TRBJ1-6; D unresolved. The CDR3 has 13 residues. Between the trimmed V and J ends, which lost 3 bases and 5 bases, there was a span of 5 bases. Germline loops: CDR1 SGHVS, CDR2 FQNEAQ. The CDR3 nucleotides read TGTGCCAGCAGCTTGGAGCATAATTCACCCCTCCACTTT. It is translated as CASSLEHNSPLHF. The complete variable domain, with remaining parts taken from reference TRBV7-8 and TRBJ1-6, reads GAGVSQSPRYKVAKRGQDVALRCDPISGHVSLFWYQQALGQGPEFLTYFQNEAQLDKSGLPSDRFFAERPEGSVSTLKIQRTQQEDSAVYLCASSLEHNSPLHFGNGTRLTVT.

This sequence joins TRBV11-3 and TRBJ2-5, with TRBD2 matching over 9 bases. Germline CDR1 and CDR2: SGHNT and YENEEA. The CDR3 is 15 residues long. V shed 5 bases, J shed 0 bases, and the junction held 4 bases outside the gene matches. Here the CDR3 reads CASSLLAGNQETQYF. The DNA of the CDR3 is TGTGCCAGCAGCCTTCTAGCGGGGAACCAAGAGACCCAGTACTTC.

The CDR3 reads CASSHTDTQYF. The CDR3, as DNA: TGTGCCAGCAGCCACACAGATACGCAGTATTTT. The chain recombines TRBV7-2 with TRBJ2-3; D call uncertain. CDR1 is SGHTA and CDR2 is FQGNSA in the germline V gene. With 5 bases removed from V and 2 bases from J, the gap between germline ends came to 2 bases. CDR3 length: 11 residues.

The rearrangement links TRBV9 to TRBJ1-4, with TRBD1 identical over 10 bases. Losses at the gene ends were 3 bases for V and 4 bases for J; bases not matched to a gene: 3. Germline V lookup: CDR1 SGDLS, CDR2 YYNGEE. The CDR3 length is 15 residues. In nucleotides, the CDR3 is TGTGCCAGCAGCGGACAGGGGGCCGGTAATGAAAAACTGTTTTTT. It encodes CASSGQGAGNEKLFF.

The CDR3 bases are TGTGCCAGCAGTTACGCGGGTCCCGAGCAGTACGTC. This sequence encodes CASSYAGPEQYV. The V call is TRBV6-5, the J call TRBJ2-7, with a tentative D call TRBD2 (5 bases). The CDR3 consists of 12 residues. Germline CDR1 reads MNHEY; CDR2 reads SVGAGI. V was clipped by 2 bases and J by 6 bases, with 8 bases between them.

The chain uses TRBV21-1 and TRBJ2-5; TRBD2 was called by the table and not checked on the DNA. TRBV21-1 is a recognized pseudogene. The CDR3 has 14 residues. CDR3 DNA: TGTGCCAGCAGCCCAAGCGGCGGGCAAGAGACCCAGTACTTC. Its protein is CASSPSGGQETQYF.

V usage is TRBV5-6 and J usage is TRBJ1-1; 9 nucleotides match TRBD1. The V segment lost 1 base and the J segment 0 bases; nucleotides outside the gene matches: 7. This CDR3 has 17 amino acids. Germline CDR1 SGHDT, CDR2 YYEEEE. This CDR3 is CASSLFRRTGVNTEAFF. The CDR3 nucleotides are TGTGCCAGCAGCTTGTTCCGGCGGACAGGGGTGAACACTGAAGCTTTCTTT.

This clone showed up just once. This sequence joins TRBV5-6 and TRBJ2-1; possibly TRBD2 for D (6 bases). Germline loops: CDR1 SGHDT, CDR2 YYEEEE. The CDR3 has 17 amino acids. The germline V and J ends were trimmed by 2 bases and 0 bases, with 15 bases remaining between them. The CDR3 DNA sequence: TGTGCCAGCAGCTTAGGCAGAGGGACTGACTCCTACAATGAGCAGTTCTTC. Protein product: CASSLGRGTDSYNEQFF.

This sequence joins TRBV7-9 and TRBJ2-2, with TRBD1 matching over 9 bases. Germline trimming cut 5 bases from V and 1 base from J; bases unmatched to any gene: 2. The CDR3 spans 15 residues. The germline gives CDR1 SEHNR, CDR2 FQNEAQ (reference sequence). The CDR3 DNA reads TGTGCCAGCAGCCCGGGACAGGGGAACACCGGGGAGCTGTTTTTT. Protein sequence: CASSPGQGNTGELFF.

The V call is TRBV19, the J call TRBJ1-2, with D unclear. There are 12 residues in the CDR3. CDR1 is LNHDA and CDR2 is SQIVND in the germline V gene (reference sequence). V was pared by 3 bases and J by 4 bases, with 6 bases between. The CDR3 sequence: CASSMRGYGYTF. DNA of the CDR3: TGTGCCAGTAGTATGCGGGGCTATGGCTACACCTTC.

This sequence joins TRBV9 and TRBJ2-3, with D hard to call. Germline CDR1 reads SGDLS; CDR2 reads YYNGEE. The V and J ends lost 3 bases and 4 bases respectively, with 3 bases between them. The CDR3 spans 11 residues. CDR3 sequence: CASSAADTQYF. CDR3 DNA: TGTGCCAGCAGCGCGGCAGATACGCAGTATTTT.

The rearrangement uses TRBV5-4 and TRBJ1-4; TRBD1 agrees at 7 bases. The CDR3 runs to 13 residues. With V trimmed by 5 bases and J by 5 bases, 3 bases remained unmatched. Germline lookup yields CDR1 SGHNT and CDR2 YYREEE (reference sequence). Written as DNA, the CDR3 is TGTGCCAGCAGGGGGACAGAGAATGAAAAACTGTTTTTT. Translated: CASRGTENEKLFF.

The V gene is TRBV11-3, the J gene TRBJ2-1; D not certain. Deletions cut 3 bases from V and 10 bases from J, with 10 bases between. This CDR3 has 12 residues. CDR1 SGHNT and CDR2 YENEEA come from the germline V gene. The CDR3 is CASSFSNGEQFF. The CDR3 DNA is TGTGCCAGCAGCTTTTCGAATGGCGAGCAGTTCTTC. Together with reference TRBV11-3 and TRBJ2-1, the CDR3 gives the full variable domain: EAGVVQSPRYKIIEKKQPVAFWCNPISGHNTLYWYLQNLGQGPELLIRYENEEAVDDSQLPKDRFSAERLKGVDSTLKIQPAELGDSAVYLCASSFSNGEQFFGPGTRLTVL.

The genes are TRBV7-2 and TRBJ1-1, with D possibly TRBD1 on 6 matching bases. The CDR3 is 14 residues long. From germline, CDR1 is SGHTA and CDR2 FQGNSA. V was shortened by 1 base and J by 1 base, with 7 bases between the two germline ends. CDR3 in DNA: TGTGCCAGCAGCTTAGGCAGGGGGAACACTGAAGCTTTCTTT. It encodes CASSLGRGNTEAFF. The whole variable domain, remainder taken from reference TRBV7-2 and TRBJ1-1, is GAGVSQSPSNKVTEKGKDVELRCDPISGHTALYWYRQSLGQGLEFLIYFQGNSAPDKSGLPSDRFSAERTGGSVSTLTIQRTQQEDSAVYLCASSLGRGNTEAFFGQGTRLTVV.

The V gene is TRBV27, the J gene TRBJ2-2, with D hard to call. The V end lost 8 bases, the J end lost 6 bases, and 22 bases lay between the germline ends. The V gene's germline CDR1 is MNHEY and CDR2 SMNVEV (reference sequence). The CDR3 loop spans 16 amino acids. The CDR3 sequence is CASAVTRVQGPGELFF. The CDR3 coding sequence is TGTGCCAGCGCAGTGACCCGGGTCCAAGGCCCCGGGGAGCTGTTTTTT.

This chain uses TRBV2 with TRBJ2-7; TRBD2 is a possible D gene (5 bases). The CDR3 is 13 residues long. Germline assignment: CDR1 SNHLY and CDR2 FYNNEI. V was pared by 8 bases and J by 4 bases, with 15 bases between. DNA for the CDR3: TGTGCCAGCCGGTCTCCACTAGTATACGAGCAGTACTTC. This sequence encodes CASRSPLVYEQYF.

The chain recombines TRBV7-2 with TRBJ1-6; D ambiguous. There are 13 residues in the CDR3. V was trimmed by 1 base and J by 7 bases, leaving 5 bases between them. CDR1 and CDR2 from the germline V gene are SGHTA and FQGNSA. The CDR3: CASSLGGNSPLHF. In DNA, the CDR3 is TGTGCCAGCAGCTTAGGCGGGAATTCACCCCTCCACTTT.

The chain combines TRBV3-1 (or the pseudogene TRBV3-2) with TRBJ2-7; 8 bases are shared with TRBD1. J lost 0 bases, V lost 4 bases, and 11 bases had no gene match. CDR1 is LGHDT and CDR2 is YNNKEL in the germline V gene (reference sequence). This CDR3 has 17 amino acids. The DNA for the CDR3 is TGTGCCAGCAGCCGAACCACAGGGGGTCGGACCTCCTACGAGCAGTACGTC. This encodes CASSRTTGGRTSYEQYV.

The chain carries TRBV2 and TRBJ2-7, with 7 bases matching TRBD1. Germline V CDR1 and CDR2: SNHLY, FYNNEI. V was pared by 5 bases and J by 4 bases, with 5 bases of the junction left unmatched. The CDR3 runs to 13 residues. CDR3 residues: CASSWDSLYEQYF. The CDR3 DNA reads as TGTGCCAGCAGTTGGGACAGCTTATACGAGCAGTACTTC.

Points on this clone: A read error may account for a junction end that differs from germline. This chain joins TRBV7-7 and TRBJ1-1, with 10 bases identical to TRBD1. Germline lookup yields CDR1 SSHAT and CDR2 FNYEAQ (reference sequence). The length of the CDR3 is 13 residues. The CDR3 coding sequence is TGTGCTAGCAGTTTGGGACAGGGGACTGAAGCTTTCTTT. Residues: CASSLGQGTEAFF.

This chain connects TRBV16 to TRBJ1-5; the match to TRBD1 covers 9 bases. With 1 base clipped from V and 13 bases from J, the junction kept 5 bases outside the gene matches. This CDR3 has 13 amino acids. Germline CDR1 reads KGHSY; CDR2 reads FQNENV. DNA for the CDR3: TGTGCCAGCAGCCAATACGGGACAGGGACACAGCATTTT. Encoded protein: CASSQYGTGTQHF.

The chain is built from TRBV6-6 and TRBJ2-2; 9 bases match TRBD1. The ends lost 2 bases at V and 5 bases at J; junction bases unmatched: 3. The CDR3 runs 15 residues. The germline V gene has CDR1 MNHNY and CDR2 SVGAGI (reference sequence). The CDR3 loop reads CASSYRGQGTGELFF. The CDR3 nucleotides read TGTGCCAGCAGTTACAGGGGACAGGGAACCGGGGAGCTGTTTTTT.

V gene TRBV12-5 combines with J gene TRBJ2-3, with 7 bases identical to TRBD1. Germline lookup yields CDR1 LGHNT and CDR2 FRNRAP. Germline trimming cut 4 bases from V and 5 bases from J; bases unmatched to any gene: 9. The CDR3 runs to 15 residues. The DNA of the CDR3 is TGTGCTAGTGGTTCGGGCAGGGGGTGGGAAGATACGCAGTATTTT. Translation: CASGSGRGWEDTQYF.

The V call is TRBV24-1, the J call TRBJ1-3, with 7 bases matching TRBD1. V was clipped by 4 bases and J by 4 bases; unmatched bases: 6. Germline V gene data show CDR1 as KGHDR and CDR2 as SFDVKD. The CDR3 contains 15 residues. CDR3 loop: CATSELGQAGNTIYF. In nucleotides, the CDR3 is TGTGCCACCAGTGAACTCGGACAGGCGGGAAACACCATATATTTT.

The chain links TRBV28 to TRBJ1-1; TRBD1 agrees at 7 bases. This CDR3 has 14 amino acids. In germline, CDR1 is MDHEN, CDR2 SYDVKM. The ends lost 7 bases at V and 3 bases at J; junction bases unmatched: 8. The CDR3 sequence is CASTLGGEDTEAFF. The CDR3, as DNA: TGTGCCAGCACCTTAGGGGGCGAAGACACTGAAGCTTTCTTT. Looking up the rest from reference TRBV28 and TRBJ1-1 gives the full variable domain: DVKVTQSSRYLVKRTGEKVFLECVQDMDHENMFWYRQDPGLGLRLIYFSYDVKMKEKGDIPEGYSVSREKKERFSLILESASTNQTSMYLCASTLGGEDTEAFFGQGTRLTVV.